What follows are 13 T cell receptor beta chains derived from one specimen sequenced in a study of low-dose radiotherapy and immunotherapy resistance in tumors. As for time point: before trial treatment. Primers used for first-strand cDNA, a TRAV- and TRBV-specific set, covered both alpha and beta chains. Using a constant-region primer together with a V-primer adapter, TCRs were subjected to 20 PCR cycles of amplification. TCRdb itself ran the reads through MiXCR, one entry per CDR3 protein. The repertoire holds under 90,000 distinct CDR3 sequences, with 15% to 20% as singletons. This sample comprised PBMCs, obtained before treatment. Every receptor here comes from a male donor with prostate cancer.

This clonotype was recorded a few times. The rearrangement uses TRBV20-1 and TRBJ1-1; no definite D call. V lost 5 bases to trimming and J lost 4 bases, with 8 bases between them. Germline-derived CDR1 and CDR2 are DFQATT and SNEGSKA (reference sequence). The CDR3 spans 11 residues. In DNA form, the CDR3 reads TGCAGTGCTGACGAAGGCACTGAAGCTTTCTTT. Its translation: CSADEGTEAFF.

This clonotype was observed many times. This chain links TRBV7-2 with TRBJ1-4, with 7 bases lining up with TRBD1. V lost 6 bases, J lost 8 bases, and 12 bases stayed unmatched. CDR1 is SGHTA and CDR2 is FQGNSA in the germline V gene. CDR3 length: 15 residues. CDR3 nucleotide sequence: TGTGCCAGCAGTTCACGGCAGGGGGAGAGGGAAAAACTGTTTTTT. Its protein product is CASSSRQGEREKLFF.

This clonotype has just a few counts. This rearrangement joins TRBV6-2 or TRBV6-3 to TRBJ2-5; 10 positions agree with TRBD2. The CDR3 totals 17 residues. V lost 6 bases, J lost 5 bases, and 15 bases stayed unmatched. The V gene's germline CDR1 is MNHEY and CDR2 SVGEGT. This CDR3 is CASRLTVAGGTPETQYF. CDR3 nucleotide sequence: TGTGCCAGCAGACTCACTGTAGCGGGGGGAACCCCCGAGACCCAGTACTTC.

This clonotype was detected many times. This chain links TRBV4-1 with TRBJ2-3, with 10 nucleotides matching TRBD2. Germline assignment: CDR1 MGHRA and CDR2 YSYEKL. V dropped 4 bases and J dropped 2; count of bases not matched to a gene: 12. This CDR3 has 18 amino acids. The CDR3 region has the DNA TGCGCCAGCAGCCCTTATAAAGCGGGGGGGCGAAACACAGATACGCAGTATTTT. The encoded protein is CASSPYKAGGRNTDTQYF.

In this sample, this clonotype turned up many times. The rearrangement links TRBV7-6 to TRBJ1-4; a possible D gene is TRBD1 (5 bases). V lost 5 bases and J lost 8, with 15 bases in between. This CDR3 has 14 amino acids. The germline V gene has CDR1 SGHVS and CDR2 FNYEAQ. CDR3 in amino acids: CASSKTGRLEKLFF. The CDR3 region has the DNA TGTGCCAGCAGCAAAACGGGACGCCTAGAAAAACTGTTTTTT.

This clonotype has a count of ten or more. The chain combines TRBV6-1 with TRBJ1-5; a possible D gene is TRBD1 (5 bases). The germline V gene has CDR1 MNHNS and CDR2 SASEGT. The CDR3 is 13 residues long. The V gene lost 4 bases and the J gene lost 10 bases, with 14 bases spanning the gap. The CDR3 region is CASSGGDFEPQHF. CDR3 DNA: TGTGCCAGCAGTGGAGGGGACTTTGAACCCCAGCATTTT.

The sample holds many counts of this clonotype. The chain combines TRBV7-8 with TRBJ1-1, with 8 bases fitting TRBD1. Germline V gene data show CDR1 as SGHVS and CDR2 as FQNEAQ. With V trimmed by 4 bases and J by 3 bases, 7 bases remained unmatched. The CDR3 spans 15 residues. CDR3 sequence: CASSSDRELYTEAFF. The CDR3 nucleotides read TGTGCCAGCAGCTCGGACAGGGAGTTGTACACTGAAGCTTTCTTT.

This clonotype was seen at least ten times. The V call is TRBV6-2 or TRBV6-3, the J call TRBJ2-7; the D gene is possibly TRBD1 (6 bases). Germline loops: CDR1 MNHEY, CDR2 SVGEGT. The V gene lost 5 bases and the J gene lost 3 bases, with 11 bases spanning the gap. The CDR3 sequence is 13 residues long. This CDR3 reads CASSRTVNYEQYF. Written as DNA, the CDR3 is TGTGCCAGCAGTCGGACAGTTAACTACGAGCAGTACTTC.

Many counts were recorded for this clonotype. The chain employs TRBV13 and TRBJ2-2, with 16 nucleotides matching TRBD2. Germline V gene data show CDR1 as PRHDT and CDR2 as FYEKMQ (reference sequence). The CDR3 is made up of 17 amino acids. With 5 bases clipped from V and 6 bases from J, the junction kept 6 bases outside the gene matches. DNA for the CDR3: TGTGCCAGCAGCCTCCCCGGGACTAGCGGGGGGGCCGGGGAGCTGTTTTTT. It translates to CASSLPGTSGGAGELFF.

This clonotype was picked up many times. The chain employs TRBV5-4 and TRBJ2-5; 12 bases match TRBD2. The CDR3 runs to 15 residues. After removal of 4 bases from V and 0 bases from J, the junction contained 1 base not matched to a gene. Germline-derived CDR1 and CDR2 are SGHNT and YYREEE (reference sequence). The CDR3 protein is CASSRTSGDQETQYF. The DNA of the CDR3 is TGTGCCAGCAGCCGGACTAGCGGGGACCAAGAGACCCAGTACTTC.

The rearrangement joins TRBV5-4 to TRBJ2-7, with D tentatively TRBD2 (6 bases). This CDR3 has 13 residues. V was cut by 0 bases and J by 7 bases, with 11 bases left in between. Per germline, CDR1 SGHNT and CDR2 YYREEE (reference sequence). CDR3 sequence reads: CASSLDGSREQYF. CDR3 bases: TGTGCCAGCAGCTTGGACGGGAGTCGGGAGCAGTACTTC.

This clonotype was observed many times. J is TRBJ2-3 and V is TRBV6-5, with 14 nucleotides matching TRBD2. The CDR3 consists of 15 residues. The junction had 4 bases not matched to a gene; V was cut back by 6 bases and J by 5 bases. From germline, CDR1 is MNHEY and CDR2 SVGAGI. CDR3: CASREGLAGVDTQYF. The CDR3 nucleotides are TGTGCCAGCAGAGAGGGACTAGCGGGGGTAGATACGCAGTATTTT.

This clonotype came up many times. The gene calls are TRBV20-1 and TRBJ1-2; 10 nucleotides line up with TRBD1. CDR1 and CDR2 from the germline V gene are DFQATT and SNEGSKA (reference sequence). The ends lost 5 bases at V and 8 bases at J; junction bases unmatched: 14. This CDR3 has 15 amino acids. This CDR3 reads CSADGGSGTGDGYTF. In DNA, the CDR3 is TGCAGTGCTGACGGGGGGTCAGGGACAGGGGACGGCTACACCTTC.